A selection of T cell receptor beta chains follows, all from one sample in a study of response to subunit inactivated influenza vaccine. Each CDR3 protein is one row after TCRdb ran MiXCR on the RT-PCR reads. Of over 750,000 distinct CDR3 sequences listed, approximately 21% are singletons. The material was PBMCs from blood, obtained about 5 days after vaccination. These receptors all stem from a man aged 50-60 years who received an inactivated influenza vaccine. CDR3s include the opening cysteine and the closing phenylalanine or tryptophan. D genes are given only for firm matches. A clone size is listed for some rows: how often the clone was seen (once, few, many), or a class if it is expanded.

CDR3 protein: CASSQDRGRVDQPQHF; CDR3 DNA: TGCGCCAGCAGCCAAGATAGGGGCAGGGTAGATCAGCCCCAGCATTTT; D gene: NA; clone size: few; V gene: TRBV4-3; J gene: TRBJ1-5
CDR3 protein: CATGLAGDLYEQYF; CDR3 DNA: TGTGCCACAGGACTAGCGGGAGATTTGTACGAGCAGTACTTC; D gene: TRBD2; clone size: NA; V gene: TRBV10-3; J gene: TRBJ2-7
CDR3 protein: CASSVSGGGVNIQYF; CDR3 DNA: TGTGCCAGCAGTGTCTCAGGGGGCGGAGTAAACATTCAGTACTTC; D gene: TRBD1; clone size: few; V gene: TRBV6-1; J gene: TRBJ2-4
CDR3 protein: CASSILQGRSSYEQYF; CDR3 DNA: TGTGCCAGCAGCATCCTACAGGGCAGGAGCTCCTACGAGCAGTACTTC; D gene: NA; clone size: few; V gene: TRBV7-2; J gene: TRBJ2-7
CDR3 protein: CASRGQEHVEAFF; CDR3 DNA: TGCGCCAGCAGGGGACAGGAACACGTTGAAGCTTTCTTT; D gene: TRBD1; clone size: many; V gene: TRBV10-2; J gene: TRBJ1-1
CDR3 protein: CASSTTVQQETQYF; CDR3 DNA: TGTGCCAGCAGCACGACAGTCCAACAAGAGACCCAGTACTTC; D gene: NA; clone size: NA; V gene: TRBV7-8; J gene: TRBJ2-5
CDR3 protein: CASSQEQQGLDTQYF; CDR3 DNA: TGCGCCAGCAGCCAAGAACAGCAGGGGTTAGATACGCAGTATTTT; D gene: NA; clone size: NA; V gene: TRBV4-3; J gene: TRBJ2-3
CDR3 protein: CSARAPQRGSYEQYF; CDR3 DNA: TGCAGTGCTAGAGCTCCCCAGCGGGGGAGCTACGAGCAGTACTTC; D gene: TRBD2; clone size: few; V gene: TRBV20-1; J gene: TRBJ2-7
CDR3 protein: CASSQGTSAIFF; CDR3 DNA: TGTGCCAGCAGTCAGGGGACCTCCGCCATATTCTTC; D gene: NA; clone size: few; V gene: TRBV6-6; J gene: TRBJ2-1
CDR3 protein: CASSIPPGGADGELFF; CDR3 DNA: TGTGCCAGCAGCATCCCGCCCGGGGGCGCGGACGGGGAGCTGTTTTTT; D gene: NA; clone size: NA; V gene: TRBV7-2; J gene: TRBJ2-2
CDR3 protein: CSVEDYAGGSYNEQFF; CDR3 DNA: TGCAGCGTTGAAGATTACGCGGGCGGGAGCTACAATGAGCAGTTCTTC; D gene: TRBD2; clone size: many; V gene: TRBV29-1; J gene: TRBJ2-1
CDR3 protein: CSAVAGTSDNEQFF; CDR3 DNA: TGCAGTGCTGTCGCCGGGACTAGCGACAATGAGCAGTTCTTC; D gene: TRBD2; clone size: many; V gene: TRBV20-1; J gene: TRBJ2-1
CDR3 protein: CASSLPQRVTGELFF; CDR3 DNA: TGTGCCAGCAGTTTACCCCAAAGGGTCACCGGGGAGCTGTTTTTT; D gene: NA; clone size: few; V gene: TRBV12-3/TRBV12-4; J gene: TRBJ2-2
CDR3 protein: CSASAGGLAGSKTQLDTQYF; CDR3 DNA: TGCAGTGCTAGCGCGGGTGGGCTAGCGGGGAGCAAAACACAGTTAGATACGCAGTATTTT; D gene: TRBD2; clone size: few; V gene: TRBV20-1; J gene: TRBJ2-3
CDR3 protein: CASSFSGARYNEQFF; CDR3 DNA: TGTGCCAGCAGCTTTAGCGGGGCCCGCTACAATGAGCAGTTCTTC; D gene: TRBD2; clone size: many; V gene: TRBV7-3; J gene: TRBJ2-1
CDR3 protein: CSLQKQGADTQYF; CDR3 DNA: TGCAGTTTACAGAAACAGGGGGCTGATACGCAGTATTTT; D gene: TRBD1; clone size: NA; V gene: TRBV20-1; J gene: TRBJ2-3
CDR3 protein: CASSSWDRGKEAFF; CDR3 DNA: TGCGCCAGCAGCTCTTGGGACAGGGGGAAAGAAGCTTTCTTT; D gene: TRBD1; clone size: few; V gene: TRBV5-1; J gene: TRBJ1-1
CDR3 protein: CSARSLAEITDTQYF; CDR3 DNA: TGCAGTGCTAGATCACTAGCGGAAATCACAGATACGCAGTATTTT; D gene: TRBD2; clone size: many; V gene: TRBV20-1; J gene: TRBJ2-3
CDR3 protein: CASGQGAVDTQYF; CDR3 DNA: TGTGCCAGCGGGCAGGGGGCGGTTGATACGCAGTATTTT; D gene: TRBD1; clone size: NA; V gene: TRBV19; J gene: TRBJ2-3
CDR3 protein: CASSFAGVNQPQHF; CDR3 DNA: TGTGCCAGCAGTTTCGCAGGGGTAAATCAGCCCCAGCATTTT; D gene: NA; clone size: few; V gene: TRBV12-3/TRBV12-4; J gene: TRBJ1-5
CDR3 protein: CASSLEPGWLGEAFF; CDR3 DNA: TGCGCCAGCAGCTTGGAGCCCGGTTGGCTAGGGGAAGCTTTCTTT; D gene: NA; clone size: NA; V gene: TRBV5-1; J gene: TRBJ1-1
CDR3 protein: CASSQDPGGGLSPLHF; CDR3 DNA: TGTGCCAGCAGCCAAGATCCGGGGGGGGGGCTTTCACCCCTCCACTTT; D gene: NA; clone size: NA; V gene: TRBV4-2; J gene: TRBJ1-6
CDR3 protein: CSAPLGWHLQETQYF; CDR3 DNA: TGCAGTGCTCCCCTGGGGTGGCACCTACAAGAGACCCAGTACTTC; D gene: NA; clone size: few; V gene: TRBV20-1; J gene: TRBJ2-5
CDR3 protein: CSVVLPGGTDTQYF; CDR3 DNA: TGCAGCGTTGTTCTTCCCGGGGGTACAGATACGCAGTATTTT; D gene: NA; clone size: NA; V gene: TRBV29-1; J gene: TRBJ2-3
CDR3 protein: CASSGGTGREQYF; CDR3 DNA: TGCGCCAGCAGCGGCGGGACAGGGCGAGAGCAGTACTTC; D gene: TRBD1; clone size: NA; V gene: TRBV5-1; J gene: TRBJ2-7
CDR3 protein: CASSQEGNSPLHF; CDR3 DNA: TGTGCCAGCAGCCAAGAGGGTAATTCACCCCTCCACTTT; D gene: NA; clone size: NA; V gene: TRBV3-1; J gene: TRBJ1-6
CDR3 protein: CASSQVPQVGQPQHF; CDR3 DNA: TGTGCCAGCAGCCAAGTACCCCAGGTGGGTCAGCCCCAGCATTTT; D gene: NA; clone size: NA; V gene: TRBV3-1; J gene: TRBJ1-5
CDR3 protein: CASSLSRNSYEQYF; CDR3 DNA: TGTGCCAGCAGCTTATCCCGCAACTCCTACGAGCAGTACTTC; D gene: NA; clone size: NA; V gene: TRBV7-9; J gene: TRBJ2-7
CDR3 protein: CSATRGGLTGELFF; CDR3 DNA: TGCAGTGCTACTCGGGGGGGACTAACCGGGGAGCTGTTTTTT; D gene: TRBD2; clone size: NA; V gene: TRBV20-1; J gene: TRBJ2-2
CDR3 protein: CASSGRDRALYGYTF; CDR3 DNA: TGTGCCAGCAGTGGCCGGGACAGGGCCCTTTATGGCTACACCTTC; D gene: TRBD1; clone size: few; V gene: TRBV12-3/TRBV12-4; J gene: TRBJ1-2
CDR3 protein: CASSWGDFNSPLHF; CDR3 DNA: TGTGCCAGCAGCTGGGGGGACTTCAATTCACCCCTCCACTTT; D gene: NA; clone size: many; V gene: TRBV7-9; J gene: TRBJ1-6
CDR3 protein: CASSSRGSYEQYF; CDR3 DNA: TGTGCCAGCAGCTCCAGAGGGTCTTACGAGCAGTACTTC; D gene: NA; clone size: many; V gene: TRBV7-9; J gene: TRBJ2-7
CDR3 protein: CATSSVSDTQYF; CDR3 DNA: TGTGCCACCAGTTCCGTGTCAGATACGCAGTATTTT; D gene: NA; clone size: NA; V gene: TRBV24-1; J gene: TRBJ2-3
CDR3 protein: CASSDPLTGDTGELFF; CDR3 DNA: TGCGCCAGCAGTGACCCCTTGACAGGGGACACCGGGGAGCTGTTTTTT; D gene: TRBD1; clone size: few; V gene: TRBV10-1; J gene: TRBJ2-2
CDR3 protein: CASSLTPLGEQYF; CDR3 DNA: TGTGCCAGCAGCCTTACCCCTTTAGGGGAGCAGTACTTC; D gene: NA; clone size: many; V gene: TRBV12-3/TRBV12-4; J gene: TRBJ2-7
CDR3 protein: CSARGDRGEETQYF; CDR3 DNA: TGCAGTGCTAGAGGGGACAGGGGGGAAGAGACCCAGTACTTC; D gene: TRBD1; clone size: NA; V gene: TRBV20-1; J gene: TRBJ2-5
CDR3 protein: CAISEAGGTVEQFF; CDR3 DNA: TGTGCCATCAGTGAGGCTGGCGGGACTGTTGAGCAGTTCTTC; D gene: NA; clone size: few; V gene: TRBV10-3; J gene: TRBJ2-1
CDR3 protein: CASSLFGDWGVGDTEAFF; CDR3 DNA: TGTGCCAGCAGTTTGTTCGGAGATTGGGGTGTAGGGGACACTGAAGCTTTCTTT; D gene: NA; clone size: few; V gene: TRBV6-5; J gene: TRBJ1-1
CDR3 protein: CASSLVGGREFYNEQFF; CDR3 DNA: TGTGCCAGCAGTTTAGTAGGGGGGCGGGAGTTCTACAATGAGCAGTTCTTC; D gene: NA; clone size: few; V gene: TRBV12-3/TRBV12-4; J gene: TRBJ2-1
CDR3 protein: CASSYSPRAPYNEQFF; CDR3 DNA: TGTGCCAGCAGTTACTCCCCTCGTGCACCCTACAATGAGCAGTTCTTC; D gene: NA; clone size: NA; V gene: TRBV6-2/TRBV6-3; J gene: TRBJ2-1
CDR3 protein: CSARGGGASYEQFF; CDR3 DNA: TGCAGTGCTAGGGGCGGGGGGGCAAGTTATGAGCAGTTCTTC; D gene: TRBD2; clone size: NA; V gene: TRBV20-1; J gene: TRBJ2-1
CDR3 protein: CASSKQGLHSPLHF; CDR3 DNA: TGTGCCAGCAGCAAACAGGGACTGCATTCACCCCTCCACTTT; D gene: NA; clone size: few; V gene: TRBV21-1; J gene: TRBJ1-6
CDR3 protein: CASSQDLVHSGGIVDTQYF; CDR3 DNA: TGCGCCAGCAGCCAAGATCTCGTTCACAGCGGGGGGATTGTCGATACGCAGTATTTT; D gene: TRBD2; clone size: few; V gene: TRBV4-3; J gene: TRBJ2-3
CDR3 protein: CASSQVLTSGYYEQYF; CDR3 DNA: TGCGCCAGCAGCCAAGTCTTGACTAGCGGTTACTACGAGCAGTACTTC; D gene: TRBD2; clone size: few; V gene: TRBV4-3; J gene: TRBJ2-7
CDR3 protein: CASSLDGFGNQPQHF; CDR3 DNA: TGCGCCAGCAGCTTGGACGGGTTTGGCAATCAGCCCCAGCATTTT; D gene: NA; clone size: NA; V gene: TRBV5-1; J gene: TRBJ1-5
CDR3 protein: CASSRGLQETQYF; CDR3 DNA: TGTGCCAGCAGCCGGGGACTCCAAGAGACCCAGTACTTC; D gene: NA; clone size: many; V gene: TRBV5-1; J gene: TRBJ2-5
CDR3 protein: CASSFGIAEAFF; CDR3 DNA: TGTGCCAGCAGTTTCGGCATAGCTGAAGCTTTCTTT; D gene: NA; clone size: NA; V gene: TRBV12-3/TRBV12-4; J gene: TRBJ1-1
CDR3 protein: CASSLARQGADEQFF; CDR3 DNA: TGCGCCAGCAGCTTGGCCAGGCAGGGGGCGGATGAGCAGTTCTTC; D gene: TRBD1; clone size: NA; V gene: TRBV5-1; J gene: TRBJ2-1
CDR3 protein: CSARKPGQGKQPQHF; CDR3 DNA: TGCAGTGCTAGAAAGCCGGGACAGGGCAAACAGCCCCAGCATTTT; D gene: TRBD1; clone size: NA; V gene: TRBV20-1; J gene: TRBJ1-5
CDR3 protein: CASSQDTRGPYNEQFF; CDR3 DNA: TGTGCCAGCAGCCAAGATACGAGGGGGCCCTACAATGAGCAGTTCTTC; D gene: TRBD1; clone size: NA; V gene: TRBV4-2; J gene: TRBJ2-1
CDR3 protein: CASSLAGGDPTDTQYF; CDR3 DNA: TGTGCCAGCAGCTTAGCTGGGGGCGACCCCACAGATACGCAGTATTTT; D gene: NA; clone size: NA; V gene: TRBV7-9; J gene: TRBJ2-3
CDR3 protein: CASSEAAEYNEQFF; CDR3 DNA: TGTGCCAGCAGTGAAGCAGCGGAATACAATGAGCAGTTCTTC; D gene: NA; clone size: few; V gene: TRBV25-1; J gene: TRBJ2-1
CDR3 protein: CASSSTESQYF; CDR3 DNA: TGTGCCAGCAGCTCGACCGAAAGCCAGTACTTC; D gene: NA; clone size: few; V gene: TRBV5-6; J gene: TRBJ2-5
CDR3 protein: CASSAPSGGAKTQYF; CDR3 DNA: TGTGCCAGCAGCGCCCCTAGCGGGGGGGCGAAGACCCAGTACTTC; D gene: TRBD2; clone size: few; V gene: TRBV7-2; J gene: TRBJ2-5
CDR3 protein: CASSLRGGPGYEQYF; CDR3 DNA: TGTGCCAGCAGCTTACGCGGGGGGCCCGGATACGAGCAGTACTTC; D gene: TRBD2; clone size: NA; V gene: TRBV13; J gene: TRBJ2-7